This is a list of T cell receptor beta chains from one sample in a study of blood T cell repertoires in COVID-19. Generated by immunoSEQ multiplex PCR, the TCRdb table keeps only in-frame clones and is missing some. The sample yields under 200,000 clones, roughly 80% seen once. The specimen was PBMCs or T cells enriched from blood (not recorded which). Source of these receptors: a woman aged 60-75 years with acute COVID-19. The CDR3 runs from the conserved cysteine through the conserved F or W. A D gene is named only where the DNA matches it firmly. The size entry is marked missing in some rows and otherwise reads once, few, many or a size class.

size	D	V	J	CDR3	DNA
.	.	TRBV11-2	TRBJ2-1	CASSLDRIGPWENEQFF	TGTGCCAGCAGCTTAGATAGGATTGGACCTTGGGAGAATGAGCAGTTCTTC
.	.	TRBV4-3	TRBJ1-5	CASSQALNQPQHF	TGCGCCAGCAGCCAAGCTTTGAATCAGCCCCAGCATTTT
.	.	TRBV24-1	TRBJ1-4	CATSDGADLNEKLFF	TGTGCCACCAGTGATGGGGCAGATTTAAATGAAAAACTGTTTTTT
.	.	TRBV9	TRBJ2-2	CASSVASLAQSTGELFF	TGTGCCAGCAGCGTAGCGTCACTAGCTCAGAGCACCGGGGAGCTGTTTTTT
.	.	TRBV5-1	TRBJ1-1	CASSLAAQTEAFF	TGCGCCAGCAGCTTGGCGGCACAGACTGAAGCTTTCTTT
.	TRBD1	TRBV7-8	TRBJ2-6	CASSIRGRRLLSGANVLTF	TGTGCCAGCAGCATCAGGGGGCGCAGACTACTATCTGGGGCCAACGTCCTGACTTTC
.	.	TRBV19	TRBJ2-5	CASRQGGETQYF	TGTGCCAGTAGACAGGGGGGGGAGACCCAGTACTTC
.	TRBD2	TRBV11-2	TRBJ2-2	CASSSIAGTDTGELFF	TGTGCCAGCAGCTCAATAGCGGGGACGGACACCGGGGAGCTGTTTTTT
.	.	TRBV5-1	TRBJ2-5	CASSHAETQYF	TGCGCCAGCAGTCATGCGGAGACCCAGTACTTC
few	.	TRBV10-1	TRBJ1-5	CASSEATVYSPQHF	TGCGCCAGCAGTGAGGCCACAGTGTATTCGCCCCAGCATTTT
.	TRBD1	TRBV11-2	TRBJ1-2	CASSLEAMGTGYYGYTF	TGTGCCAGCAGCTTAGAGGCAATGGGGACAGGGTACTATGGCTACACCTTC
.	TRBD1	TRBV19	TRBJ1-4	CASKLQGAGEKLFF	TGTGCCAGTAAGCTACAGGGGGCGGGTGAAAAACTGTTTTTT
.	.	TRBV3-1/TRBV3-2	TRBJ2-1	CASSQEPLARYNEQFF	TGTGCCAGCAGCCAAGAGCCCCTAGCGCGATACAATGAGCAGTTCTTC
.	.	TRBV14	TRBJ2-1	CASSPGQNNEQFF	TGTGCCAGCAGCCCCGGACAGAACAATGAGCAGTTCTTC
.	.	TRBV7-8	TRBJ2-7	CASSPTRDEQYF	TGTGCCAGCAGCCCCACCAGGGACGAGCAGTACTTC
.	.	TRBV7-9	TRBJ2-7	CASSLQGIVYEQYF	TGTGCCAGCAGCTTACAGGGGATCGTCTACGAGCAGTACTTC
.	TRBD1	TRBV11-3	TRBJ2-7	CASSRQGFSYEQYF	TGTGCCAGCAGCAGACAGGGGTTTTCCTACGAGCAGTACTTC
.	TRBD1	TRBV20-1	TRBJ1-1	CTGQANTEAFF	TGCACCGGACAGGCGAACACTGAAGCTTTCTTT
.	.	TRBV23-1	TRBJ1-5	CASSARLGPQHF	TGCGCCAGCAGTGCCCGCCTAGGCCCCCAGCATTTT
.	TRBD1	TRBV4-3	TRBJ2-7	CASSRSDRARHEQYF	TGCGCCAGCAGCCGATCAGACAGGGCTCGGCACGAGCAGTACTTC
.	.	TRBV19	TRBJ2-3	CASSRREADTQYF	TGTGCCAGTAGTCGCAGGGAGGCAGATACGCAGTATTTT
.	.	TRBV7-9	TRBJ1-1	CASSLGGVNTEAFF	TGTGCCAGCAGCTTAGGGGGGGTGAACACTGAAGCTTTCTTT
once	.	TRBV19	TRBJ2-1	CASRALRGGNEQFF	TGTGCCAGTAGAGCCTTGAGGGGGGGCAATGAGCAGTTCTTC
few	.	TRBV2	TRBJ2-2	CASSRTNTGELFF	TGTGCCAGCAGCCGTACGAACACCGGGGAGCTGTTTTTT
.	TRBD2	TRBV7-6	TRBJ2-7	CASSPSSGEYEQYF	TGTGCCAGCAGCCCCTCTAGCGGGGAATACGAGCAGTACTTC
.	TRBD2	TRBV7-2	TRBJ2-2	CASSLRVLAANTGELFF	TGTGCCAGCAGCTTAAGGGTACTAGCGGCGAACACCGGGGAGCTGTTTTTT